The T cell receptor beta chain described here comes from a study of cytomegalovirus exposure and HLA in healthy donors. Study conclusions and caveats: It was confirmed in vitro that three of the CMV-associated chains were specific for CMV antigens. There were fewer than 200 TCR beta chains listed as cytomegalovirus-associated. According to reports, the classifier identified cytomegalovirus status with high specificity and sensitivity.

With 1 base removed from V and 8 bases from J, the gap between germline ends came to 11 bases. The germline gives CDR1 KGHSY, CDR2 FQNENV. The length of the CDR3 is 13 residues. With respect to this clone: Its matching antigen is unknown.

Clones were read by immunoSEQ multiplex PCR, and TCRdb kept only the in-frame ones, dropping some. The table records 120,000 or so clones, roughly 95% of them present only once. Source material: PBMCs. The TCR sequence derives from a man between 18 and 29 years old in good health and CMV-seronegative. This chain uses TRBV16 with TRBJ1-1, with a possible D match to TRBD1 (5 bases). CDR3 region: CASSQLGSGEAFF. DNA for the CDR3: TGTGCCAGCAGCCAATTGGGATCAGGGGAAGCTTTCTTT.